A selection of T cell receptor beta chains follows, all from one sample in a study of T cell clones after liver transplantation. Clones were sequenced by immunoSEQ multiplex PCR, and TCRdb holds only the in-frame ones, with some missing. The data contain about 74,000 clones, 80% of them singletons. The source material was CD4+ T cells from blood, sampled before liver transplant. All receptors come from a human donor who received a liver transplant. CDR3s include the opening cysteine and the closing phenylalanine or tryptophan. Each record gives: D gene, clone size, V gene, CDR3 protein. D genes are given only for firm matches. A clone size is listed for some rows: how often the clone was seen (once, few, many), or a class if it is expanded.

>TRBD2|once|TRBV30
CAWGTSGALTQFF
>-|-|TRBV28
CASNPGQGYSNQPQHF
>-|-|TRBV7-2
CASSYSPASYEQYF
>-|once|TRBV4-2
CASSQVNRQNTEAFF
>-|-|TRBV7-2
CASSLDQGMGTEAFF
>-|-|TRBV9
CASSVGPGAEKLFF
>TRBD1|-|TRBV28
CASSPRDRVYSEQYF
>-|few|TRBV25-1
CASTKGTGRYEQYF
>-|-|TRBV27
CASRPGGGVGYGYTF
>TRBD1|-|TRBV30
CAWSVGLNQGAPGEKLFF
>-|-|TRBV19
CASSIDGPTDTQYF
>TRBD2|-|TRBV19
CASNWRLAGAGELFF
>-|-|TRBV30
CAWINPGTAPYEQYF
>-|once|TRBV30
CAWRSLGLGTVTEAFF
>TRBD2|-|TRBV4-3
CASSSRGGRATGELFF
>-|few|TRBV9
CASSVAGASTGELFF
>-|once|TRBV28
CASIGGVFSYEQYF
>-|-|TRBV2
CASTAASILNTEAFF
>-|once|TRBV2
CASVGGTDYEQYF
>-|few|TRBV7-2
CASSIGDSYEQYF
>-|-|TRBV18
CASSPSGQHTEAFF
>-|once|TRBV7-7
CASSLVESWTQYF
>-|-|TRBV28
CATFHGGDYEQYF
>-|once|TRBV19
CASSIGQYNEQFF
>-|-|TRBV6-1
CASNDRITEAFF
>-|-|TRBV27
CASSFGGETQYF
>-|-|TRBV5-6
CASSLYGGPSEKLFF
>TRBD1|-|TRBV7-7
CASSPSGTGEGKTQYF
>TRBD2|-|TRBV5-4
CASSGSGRAETQYF
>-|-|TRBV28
CASQSGDFTDTQYF
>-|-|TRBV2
CASSPRLVSSYEQYF
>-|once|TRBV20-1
CSGFRGNEQYF
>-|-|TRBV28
CASTLLEGRAFF
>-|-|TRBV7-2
CASSSSRGPSSRRDNEQFF
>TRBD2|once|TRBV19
CASGLAGYNEQFF
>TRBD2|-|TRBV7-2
CASSLGAGVGDTQYF
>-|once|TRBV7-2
CASSLWREGNEQFF